The 4 T cell receptor beta chains below come from one sample, sequenced in a study of Ad26.COV2.S vaccination and SARS-CoV-2 variants (dated by TCRdb to the early 2020s). The library was made by the immunoSEQ multiplex PCR assay. This immuneACCESS table, as held by TCRdb, lists in-frame sequences with V and J called but not all clones. Of the missing ones, under half trace to an unresolved V gene in checked studies; the others have no known cause. The sample table holds around 300,000 clones, of which about 89% were seen once. The ten most abundant clones make up about 4.6% of the sample. Sample treatment or condition, as interpreted from the label and publication: some 20 received Ad26.COV2.S at low or high dose, single or two shots; about 5 received placebo; per-sample allocation not given. Repertoires of vaccine and placebo recipients were sequenced from samples collected on day 63 after the first injection.

Sequenced here: peripheral blood, sampled in a trial of Ad26.COV2.S vaccine versus placebo. The receptors come from a person between 18 and 65 years old who received the Ad26.COV2.S COVID-19 vaccine or a placebo.

This clone has just one count. The CDR3 DNA is TGTGCCAGCAGTCCCCCAACCTACGAGCAGTACTTC. Protein product: CASSPPTYEQYF. The V and J genes are TRBV28 and TRBJ2-7; unclear D gene. CDR3 length: 12 residues. Germline assignment: CDR1 MDHEN and CDR2 SYDVKM. V dropped 5 bases and J dropped 2 bases, with 7 bases sitting between them. Full variable domain (missing parts from reference TRBV28 and TRBJ2-7): DVKVTQSSRYLVKRTGEKVFLECVQDMDHENMFWYRQDPGLGLRLIYFSYDVKMKEKGDIPEGYSVSREKKERFSLILESASTNQTSMYLCASSPPTYEQYFGPGTRLTVT.

The chain joins TRBV4-1 to TRBJ1-2; 8 bases are a match to TRBD1. The CDR3 is 16 amino acids. The V gene's germline CDR1 is MGHRA and CDR2 YSYEKL. After removal of 0 bases from V and 6 bases from J, the junction contained 9 bases not matched to a gene. CDR3 region: CASSQDRTGFIHGYTF. Here the CDR3 DNA reads TGCGCCAGCAGCCAAGATAGGACAGGGTTTATTCATGGCTACACCTTC.

The chain carries TRBV10-3 and TRBJ2-7, with 12 bases fitting TRBD2. Germline V gene lookup returns CDR1 ENHRY and CDR2 SYGVKD. The J segment lost 0 bases and the V segment lost 1 base, leaving 4 bases of the junction unmatched. This CDR3 spans 17 amino acids. CDR3 loop: CAISEWGLAGSSYEQYF. For the CDR3, the DNA is TGTGCCATCAGTGAGTGGGGACTAGCGGGCAGCTCCTACGAGCAGTACTTC.

This chain connects TRBV6-6 to TRBJ1-4; D call uncertain. Germline CDR1 is MNHNY and CDR2 is SVGAGI (reference sequence). V lost 0 bases to trimming and J lost 4 bases, with 12 bases between them. This CDR3 comprises 16 residues. This chain's CDR3 is CASSYSNPRLNEKLFF. The CDR3 nucleotides are TGTGCCAGCAGTTACTCGAACCCCCGGCTTAATGAAAAACTGTTTTTT.